This T cell receptor beta chain is from a study of beta chain features in type 1 diabetes. CDR3 length: 15 amino acids. Trimming pared 5 bases from V and 4 bases from J, leaving 18 bases between. Per the germline V gene, CDR1 is MDHEN and CDR2 is SYDVKM. As every portion of the isolated RNA was reverse transcribed, the sequencing read expressed TCRB transcripts. Sequenced by immunoSEQ multiplex PCR; TCRdb stores in-frame clones only, minus some. Seen here are hundreds of thousands of clones, about 14% observed once, and the top ten hold about 0.093%. The sequenced sample consisted of naive CD4+ T cells from blood. The chain carries TRBV28 and TRBJ2-7; D is perhaps TRBD2 (6 bases). The sequence came from a man aged 18 to 30 in good health. CDR3 DNA sequence: TGTGCCAGCAGTACTACAGGTTTGGGGGGATACGAGCAGTACTTC. Translation gives CASSTTGLGGYEQYF.